This is a list of T cell receptor beta chains from one sample in a study of PD-1 blockade in classical Hodgkin lymphoma. Profiling relied on immunoSEQ multiplex PCR, and the TCRdb table lists in-frame clones only, not all of them. The sample holds over 20,000 clones; 84% are singletons and the top ten take around 1.8%. Here the sequenced sample was CD4+ T cells from blood, taken at baseline. Source of these receptors: a human donor with classical Hodgkin lymphoma. Both conserved end residues are part of each CDR3.

>TRBJ1-1|TRBV29-1
CSVGRDRGTEAFF
>TRBJ2-5|TRBV2
CASSGGGGPVETQYF
>TRBJ2-1|TRBV11-3
CASSRGDLHEQFF
>TRBJ1-5|TRBV19
CASSMTSRGSNQPQHF
>TRBJ2-2|TRBV10-3
CAISESMGTGELFF
>TRBJ2-2|TRBV28
CASSNWEELFF
>TRBJ1-1|TRBV9
CASGMNTEAFF
>TRBJ1-5|TRBV6-1
CASSGGGPSNQPQHF
>TRBJ2-7|TRBV7-2
CASSFYQGAYEQYF
>TRBJ1-1|TRBV19
CASSPMDREAFF
>TRBJ1-2|TRBV10-3
CATRNTGDGYTF
>TRBJ2-2|TRBV5-1
CASSPGHTNTGELFF
>TRBJ1-1|TRBV18
CASSSDGSNTEAFF
>TRBJ2-5|TRBV19
CASSGAGRETQYF
>TRBJ2-2|TRBV7-8
CASSLGLAGLGGELFF
>TRBJ1-1|TRBV7-6
CASSSLQGGTEAFF
>TRBJ1-1|TRBV10-3
CAISEGAGAAFF
>TRBJ1-6|TRBV7-2
CASSEEVYNSPLHF
>TRBJ2-3|TRBV4-2
CASSQPVSGASTDTQYF
>TRBJ1-2|TRBV27
CASSTREQGNYGYTF
>TRBJ1-4|TRBV6-6
CASSYVGGEKLFF
>TRBJ2-5|TRBV9
CASSEGETQYF
>TRBJ2-1|TRBV10-3
CAISAWSGGPNEQFF
>TRBJ2-1|TRBV7-3
CASSSGTSVDNEQFF
>TRBJ1-2|TRBV18
CASSLTEMYTSYTF
>TRBJ2-4|TRBV2
CASRGIDLAKNIQYF
>TRBJ2-7|TRBV19
CASSILGGGAGAEQYF
>TRBJ2-1|TRBV10-3
CAIRDWGNEQFF
>TRBJ2-3|TRBV5-5
CASSFFPGSTTDTQYF
>TRBJ2-5|TRBV18
CASSSGLGETQYF
>TRBJ2-1|TRBV10-3
CAISPHRDRGGEQFF
>TRBJ2-7|TRBV19
CASSITGGSYEQYF
>TRBJ2-5|TRBV29-1
CSGSTDSGVQETQYF
>TRBJ1-2|TRBV7-2
CASSLLGQGDGYTF
>TRBJ1-1|TRBV11-2
CASSRRGQGVTEAFF
>TRBJ1-1|TRBV6-5
CATISVRVPAAFF
>TRBJ2-7|TRBV7-7
CASSFNRCIGLEAYEQYF
>TRBJ2-5|TRBV28
CASRSTGMGETQYF
>TRBJ1-5|TRBV13
CASSSRDRDQPQHF
>TRBJ2-1|TRBV28
CASSPQGLYNEQFF
>TRBJ1-1|TRBV18
CASSPAAVMNTEAFF
>TRBJ1-1|TRBV19
CASTDRDSNTEAFF
>TRBJ2-2|TRBV7-2
CASSLRGAATGELFF
>TRBJ2-3|TRBV4-3
CASRDRGPTDTQYF